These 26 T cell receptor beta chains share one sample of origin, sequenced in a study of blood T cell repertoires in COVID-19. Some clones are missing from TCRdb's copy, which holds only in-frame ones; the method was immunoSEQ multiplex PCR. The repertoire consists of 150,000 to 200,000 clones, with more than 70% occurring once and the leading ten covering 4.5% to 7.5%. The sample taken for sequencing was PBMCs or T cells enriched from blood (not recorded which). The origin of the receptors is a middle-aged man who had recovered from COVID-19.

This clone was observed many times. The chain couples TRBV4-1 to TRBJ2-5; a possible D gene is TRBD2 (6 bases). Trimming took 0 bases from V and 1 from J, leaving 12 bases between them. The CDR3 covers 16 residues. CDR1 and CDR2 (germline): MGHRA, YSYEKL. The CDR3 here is CASSQEYRRGQETQYF. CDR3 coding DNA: TGCGCCAGCAGCCAAGAGTATAGGCGGGGCCAAGAGACCCAGTACTTC.

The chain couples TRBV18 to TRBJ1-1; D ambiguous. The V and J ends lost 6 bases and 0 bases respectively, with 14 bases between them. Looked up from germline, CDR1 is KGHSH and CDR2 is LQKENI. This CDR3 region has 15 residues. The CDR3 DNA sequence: TGTGCCAGCTCCCTGCGAACTGAGCTGAACACTGAAGCTTTCTTT. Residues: CASSLRTELNTEAFF. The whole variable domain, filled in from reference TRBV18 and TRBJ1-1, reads NAGVMQNPRHLVRRRGQEARLRCSPMKGHSHVYWYRQLPEEGLKFMVYLQKENIIDESGMPKERFSAEFPKEGPSILRIQQVVRGDSAAYFCASSLRTELNTEAFFGQGTRLTVV.

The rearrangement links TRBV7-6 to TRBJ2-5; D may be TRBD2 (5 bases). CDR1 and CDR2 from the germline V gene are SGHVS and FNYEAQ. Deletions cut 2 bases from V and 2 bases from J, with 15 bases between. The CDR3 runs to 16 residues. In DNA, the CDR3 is TGTGCCAGCAGCTTAAGGTGGAGGTTCGGTCAAGAGACCCAGTACTTC. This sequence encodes CASSLRWRFGQETQYF.

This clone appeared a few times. The DNA of the CDR3 is TGTGCCAGCAGCGTGCAGGGGCAGGAAACTTCACCCCTCCACTTT. Its protein is CASSVQGQETSPLHF. The gene calls are TRBV9 and TRBJ1-6, with a possible D match to TRBD1 (6 bases). CDR1 and CDR2 from the germline V gene are SGDLS and YYNGEE. Between the trimmed V and J ends, which lost 2 bases and 9 bases, there was a span of 15 bases. The CDR3 has 15 residues.

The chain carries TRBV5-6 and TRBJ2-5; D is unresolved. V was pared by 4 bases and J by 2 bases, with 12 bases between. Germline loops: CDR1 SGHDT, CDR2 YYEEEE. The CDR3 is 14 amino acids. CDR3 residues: CASSPIARQETQYF. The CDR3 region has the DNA TGTGCCAGCAGCCCGATAGCTCGGCAAGAGACCCAGTACTTC.

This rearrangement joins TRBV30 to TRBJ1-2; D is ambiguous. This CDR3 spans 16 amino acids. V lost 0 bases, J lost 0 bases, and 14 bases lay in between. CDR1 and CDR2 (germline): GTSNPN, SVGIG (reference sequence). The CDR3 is CAWSVFRTEANYGYTF. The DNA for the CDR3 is TGTGCCTGGAGTGTTTTCCGGACGGAGGCTAACTATGGCTACACCTTC.

CDR3 loop: CASSLVTGGHNEQFF. CDR3 nucleotide sequence: TGTGCCAGCAGCTTAGTCACGGGGGGGCACAATGAGCAGTTCTTC. The chain uses TRBV7-9 and TRBJ2-1, with TRBD2 matching 8 bases. With V trimmed by 1 base and J by 5 bases, 4 bases remained unmatched. Germline V gene data show CDR1 as SEHNR and CDR2 as FQNEAQ (reference sequence). CDR3 length equals 15 residues.

The CDR3 loop reads CASSVGHLRTYNEQFF. CDR3 nucleotides: TGTGCCAGCAGTGTCGGACATCTTCGCACCTACAATGAGCAGTTCTTC. This chain connects TRBV2 to TRBJ2-1; possibly TRBD1 for D (5 bases). Trimming removed 4 bases from V and 2 bases from J, with 15 bases in between. CDR1 is SNHLY and CDR2 is FYNNEI in the germline V gene. The CDR3 has 16 amino acids.

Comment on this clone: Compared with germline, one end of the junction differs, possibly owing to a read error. This chain's CDR3 is CASREDGKGNQPQHF. The CDR3 DNA reads TGTGCCAGCAGGGAAGACGGGAAGGGCAATCAGCCCCAGCATTTT. The chain links TRBV2 to TRBJ1-5; no firm D call. Germline CDR1 SNHLY, CDR2 FYNNEI. This CDR3 is 15 amino acids long.

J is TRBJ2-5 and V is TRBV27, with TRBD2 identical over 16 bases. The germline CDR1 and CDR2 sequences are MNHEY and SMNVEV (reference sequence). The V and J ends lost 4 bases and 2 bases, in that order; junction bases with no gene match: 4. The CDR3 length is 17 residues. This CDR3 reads CASSSKGLAGGQETQYF. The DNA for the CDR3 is TGTGCCAGCAGTTCTAAGGGACTAGCGGGGGGGCAAGAGACCCAGTACTTC.

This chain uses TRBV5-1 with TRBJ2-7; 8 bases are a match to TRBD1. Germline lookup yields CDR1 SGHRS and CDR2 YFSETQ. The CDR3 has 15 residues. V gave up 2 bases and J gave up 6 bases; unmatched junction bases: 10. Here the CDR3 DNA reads TGCGCCAGCAGCTTTTGGACAGGGAACCGAGGCGAGCAGTACTTC. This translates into CASSFWTGNRGEQYF.

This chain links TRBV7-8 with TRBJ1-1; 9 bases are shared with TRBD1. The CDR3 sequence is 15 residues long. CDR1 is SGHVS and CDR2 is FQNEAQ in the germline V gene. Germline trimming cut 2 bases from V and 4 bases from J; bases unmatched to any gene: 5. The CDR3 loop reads CASSLNRGQTTEAFF. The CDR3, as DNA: TGTGCCAGCAGCTTAAACAGGGGGCAAACCACTGAAGCTTTCTTT.

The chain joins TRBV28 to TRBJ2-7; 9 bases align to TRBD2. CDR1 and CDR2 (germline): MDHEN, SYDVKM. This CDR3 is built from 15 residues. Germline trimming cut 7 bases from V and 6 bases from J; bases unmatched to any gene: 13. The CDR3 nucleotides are TGTGCCAGCACCGAAGCGGGGGGCCTTCCCCGCGAGCAGTACTTC. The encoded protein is CASTEAGGLPREQYF.

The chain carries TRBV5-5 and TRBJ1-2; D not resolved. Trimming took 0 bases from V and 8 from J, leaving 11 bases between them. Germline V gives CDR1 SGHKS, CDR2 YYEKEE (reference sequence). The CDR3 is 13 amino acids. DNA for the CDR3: TGTGCCAGCAGCTTGGACCCCCTCGGGGGCTACACCTTC. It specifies CASSLDPLGGYTF. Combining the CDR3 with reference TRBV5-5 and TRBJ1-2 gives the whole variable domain DAGVTQSPTHLIKTRGQQVTLRCSPISGHKSVSWYQQVLGQGPQFIFQYYEKEERGRGNFPDRFSARQFPNYSSELNVNALLLGDSALYLCASSLDPLGGYTFGSGTRLTVV.

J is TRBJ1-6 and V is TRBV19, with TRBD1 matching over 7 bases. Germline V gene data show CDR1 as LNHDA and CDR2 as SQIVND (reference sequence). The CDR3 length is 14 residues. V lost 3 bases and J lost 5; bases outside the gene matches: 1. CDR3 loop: CASSMDRHNSPLHF. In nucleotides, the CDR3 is TGTGCCAGTAGTATGGACAGGCATAATTCACCCCTCCACTTT. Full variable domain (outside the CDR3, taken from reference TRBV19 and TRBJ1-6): DGGITQSPKYLFRKEGQNVTLSCEQNLNHDAMYWYRQDPGQGLRLIYYSQIVNDFQKGDIAEGYSVSREKKESFPLTVTSAQKNPTAFYLCASSMDRHNSPLHFGNGTRLTVT.

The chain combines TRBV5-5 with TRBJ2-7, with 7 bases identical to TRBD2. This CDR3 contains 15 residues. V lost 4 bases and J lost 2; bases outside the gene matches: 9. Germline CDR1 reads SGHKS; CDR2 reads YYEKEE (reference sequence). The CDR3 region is CASSLRGGAAYEQYF. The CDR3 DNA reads TGTGCCAGCAGCCTGAGGGGAGGGGCGGCCTACGAGCAGTACTTC.

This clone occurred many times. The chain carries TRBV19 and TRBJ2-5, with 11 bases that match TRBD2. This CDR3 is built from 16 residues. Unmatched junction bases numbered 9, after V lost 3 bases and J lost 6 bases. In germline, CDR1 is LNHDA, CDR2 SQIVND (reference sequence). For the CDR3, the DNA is TGTGCCAGTAGTATCGTCCTAGCGGGGGGTTCACAGACCCAGTACTTC. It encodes CASSIVLAGGSQTQYF.

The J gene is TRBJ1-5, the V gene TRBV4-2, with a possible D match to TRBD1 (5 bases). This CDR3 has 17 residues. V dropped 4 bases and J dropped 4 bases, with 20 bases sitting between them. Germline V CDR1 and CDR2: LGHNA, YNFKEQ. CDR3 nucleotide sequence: TGTGCCAGCAGCCGATTTAACGGGGGGTCTAGAAATCAGCCCCAGCATTTT. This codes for CASSRFNGGSRNQPQHF.

CDR3 sequence (DNA): TGTGCCAGCAGACCGATGGAGGGCAAAGGGACCCAGTACTTC. The encoded protein is CASRPMEGKGTQYF. The rearrangement uses TRBV6-5 and TRBJ2-5, with D maybe TRBD2 (6 bases). V was clipped by 6 bases and J by 7 bases, with 18 bases between them. Germline CDR1 is MNHEY and CDR2 is SVGAGI. The CDR3 has 14 amino acids.

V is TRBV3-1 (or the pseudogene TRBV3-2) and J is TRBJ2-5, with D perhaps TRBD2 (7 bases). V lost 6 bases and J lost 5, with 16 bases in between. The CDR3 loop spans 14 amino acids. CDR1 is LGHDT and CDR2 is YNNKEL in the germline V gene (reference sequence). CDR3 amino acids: CASRDGGLVETQYF. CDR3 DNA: TGTGCCAGCAGGGACGGGGGGCTGGTGGAGACCCAGTACTTC.

The CDR3 coding sequence is TGTGCCAGCAGCTGGGCCGACAGGGAGCTGTTTTTT. Translated, it gives CASSWADRELFF. The genes are TRBV7-3 and TRBJ2-2, with D hard to call. The CDR3 extends over 12 amino acids. Germline V lookup: CDR1 SGHTA, CDR2 FQGTGA. Trimming left V 4 bases short and J 9 bases short, with 9 bases between.

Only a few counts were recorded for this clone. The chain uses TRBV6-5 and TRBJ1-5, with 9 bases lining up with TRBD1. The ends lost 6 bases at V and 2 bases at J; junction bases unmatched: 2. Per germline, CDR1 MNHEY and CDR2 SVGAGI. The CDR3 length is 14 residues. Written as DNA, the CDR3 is TGTGCCAGCAGGGGACAGGGTGGCAATCAGCCCCAGCATTTT. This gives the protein CASRGQGGNQPQHF.

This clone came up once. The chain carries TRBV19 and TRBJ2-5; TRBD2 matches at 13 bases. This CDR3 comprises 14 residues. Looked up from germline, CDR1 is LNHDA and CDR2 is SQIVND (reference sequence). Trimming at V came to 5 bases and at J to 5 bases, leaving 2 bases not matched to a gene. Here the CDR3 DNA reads TGTGCCAGTAGTCGGACTAGCGGGGGTGAGACCCAGTACTTC. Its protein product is CASSRTSGGETQYF. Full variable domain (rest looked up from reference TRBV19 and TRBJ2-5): DGGITQSPKYLFRKEGQNVTLSCEQNLNHDAMYWYRQDPGQGLRLIYYSQIVNDFQKGDIAEGYSVSREKKESFPLTVTSAQKNPTAFYLCASSRTSGGETQYFGPGTRLLVL.

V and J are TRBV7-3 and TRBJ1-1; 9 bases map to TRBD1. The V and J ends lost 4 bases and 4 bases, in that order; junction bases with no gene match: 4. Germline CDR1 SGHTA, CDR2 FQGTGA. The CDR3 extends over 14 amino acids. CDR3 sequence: CASSSQTGGTEAFF. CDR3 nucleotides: TGTGCCAGCAGCTCCCAGACAGGGGGCACTGAAGCTTTCTTT.

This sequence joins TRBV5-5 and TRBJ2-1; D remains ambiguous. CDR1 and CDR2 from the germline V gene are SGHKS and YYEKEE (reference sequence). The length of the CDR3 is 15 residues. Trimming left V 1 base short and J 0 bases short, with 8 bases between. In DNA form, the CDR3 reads TGTGCCAGCAGCTTGTCAGGAACCTCCTACAATGAGCAGTTCTTC. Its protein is CASSLSGTSYNEQFF.

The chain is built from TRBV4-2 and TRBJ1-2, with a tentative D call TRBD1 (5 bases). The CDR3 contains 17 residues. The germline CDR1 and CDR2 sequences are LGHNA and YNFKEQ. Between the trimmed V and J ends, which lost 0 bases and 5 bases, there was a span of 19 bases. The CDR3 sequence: CASSQDGTGDFAYGYTF. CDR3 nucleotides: TGTGCCAGCAGCCAAGATGGAACGGGGGATTTTGCTTATGGCTACACCTTC.